The 8 T cell receptor beta chains listed next were all sequenced from one sample in a study of early T cells in non-severe SARS-CoV-2 infection. In TCRdb, the 5' RACE reads were re-called with MiXCR into one record per CDR3 protein. The sample gives some 110,000 distinct CDR3 sequences, under 15% of which show up once; roughly a fifth is in the top ten. The sample comprised whole blood. These receptors were obtained from an adult who was a healthcare worker with PCR-confirmed SARS-CoV-2 infection or an uninfected control (not recorded which).

This clonotype was seen at least ten times. The V call is TRBV2, the J call TRBJ2-1; perhaps TRBD2 as D (6 bases). The CDR3 totals 15 residues. CDR1 and CDR2 (germline): SNHLY, FYNNEI. V gave up 11 bases and J gave up 8 bases, with 25 bases separating them. The CDR3 nucleotides are TGTGCCCCCGGGAAGTTTTCTGGGACTGGCGATGAGCAGTTCTTC. Encoded protein: CAPGKFSGTGDEQFF. The complete variable domain, with remaining parts taken from reference TRBV2 and TRBJ2-1, reads EPEVTQTPSHQVTQMGQEVILRCVPISNHLYFYWYRQILGQKVEFLVSFYNNEISEKSEIFDDQFSVERPDGSNFTLKIRSTKLEDSAMYFCAPGKFSGTGDEQFFGPGTRLTVL.

CDR3 DNA: TGTGCCAGCAGTCTTCGGCAGTCCAATCAGCCCCAGCATTTT. Residues: CASSLRQSNQPQHF. The genes are TRBV2 and TRBJ1-5; D gene ambiguous. Trimming took 5 bases from V and 3 from J, leaving 11 bases between them. The V gene's germline CDR1 is SNHLY and CDR2 FYNNEI. There are 14 residues in the CDR3.

This clonotype was seen only a few times. V is TRBV28 and J is TRBJ2-5; no firm D call. This CDR3 spans 12 amino acids. Trimming took 6 bases from V and 5 from J, leaving 10 bases between them. Germline V gene data show CDR1 as MDHEN and CDR2 as SYDVKM. CDR3 DNA sequence: TGTGCCAGCAGCCCTTCGGTCGAGACCCAGTACTTC. Translation: CASSPSVETQYF.

The chain has TRBV10-3 and TRBJ2-1, with TRBD1 matching 9 bases. CDR3 length: 15 amino acids. The germline V gene has CDR1 ENHRY and CDR2 SYGVKD. Trimming removed 2 bases from V and 9 bases from J; junction bases left unmatched: 8. The CDR3 is CAISELGQGLVEQFF. CDR3 nucleotide sequence: TGTGCCATCAGTGAGCTAGGACAGGGGTTGGTTGAGCAGTTCTTC.

The table lists this clonotype with a few counts. This chain uses TRBV20-1 with TRBJ1-1; D is unresolved. The CDR3 length is 13 residues. Germline V lookup: CDR1 DFQATT, CDR2 SNEGSKA (reference sequence). Deletions cut 2 bases from V and 0 bases from J, with 7 bases between. CDR3 nucleotide sequence: TGCAGTGCTAGATATTCGATGAACACTGAAGCTTTCTTT. It specifies CSARYSMNTEAFF.

V and J are TRBV29-1 and TRBJ1-1, with 8 bases identical to TRBD1. Trimming cost V 4 bases and J 4 bases; bases outside gene matches: 8. In germline, CDR1 is SQVTM, CDR2 ANQGSEA. The CDR3 consists of 14 residues. The CDR3 DNA follows: TGCAGCGTTGCCCCCCGGACAGGGCCCACTGAAGCTTTCTTT. Residues: CSVAPRTGPTEAFF.

The sample holds a few counts of this clonotype. This sequence joins TRBV2 and TRBJ2-2, with D possibly being TRBD2 (5 bases). In germline, CDR1 is SNHLY, CDR2 FYNNEI. Trimming removed 8 bases from V and 5 bases from J, with 15 bases in between. The CDR3 is 14 amino acids. CDR3 loop: CASGRTRGTGELFF. The DNA of the CDR3 is TGTGCCAGCGGACGGACCCGGGGAACCGGGGAGCTGTTTTTT.

This chain links TRBV30 with TRBJ2-1; TRBD1 aligns across 7 bases. V was pared by 0 bases and J by 2 bases, with 4 bases of the junction left unmatched. The CDR3 totals 15 residues. From germline, CDR1 is GTSNPN and CDR2 SVGIG (reference sequence). The CDR3 DNA reads TGTGCCTGGAGTGTACTACAGGGGCCCTACAATGAGCAGTTCTTC. Translating it yields CAWSVLQGPYNEQFF.